A single sample gave rise to the 23 T cell receptor beta chains below, sequenced in a study of identical twins. TCRdb re-called the 5' RACE reads with MiXCR, one entry per CDR3 protein. The table shows some 500,000 distinct CDR3 sequences, with roughly 9.9% occurring only once. These data were also filed under a second study, of yellow fever vaccine responses in identical twins.

Material: PBMCs. These receptors were taken from a woman between 18 and 29 years old in good health.

Ten or more counts support this clonotype. The CDR3 coding sequence is TGTGCCAGCAGCTTAGCTGGACCTAATGAAAAACTGTTTTTT. Translating it yields CASSLAGPNEKLFF. The rearrangement uses TRBV7-9 and TRBJ1-4; D gene unclear. Germline CDR1 SEHNR, CDR2 FQNEAQ (reference sequence). Trimming shortened V by 0 bases and J by 3 bases, and 5 bases separated the two germline ends. The CDR3 runs to 14 residues.

This clonotype was counted at least ten times. The chain carries TRBV4-2 and TRBJ2-1; 7 positions match TRBD2. The length of the CDR3 is 15 residues. With 3 bases clipped from V and 6 bases from J, the junction kept 8 bases outside the gene matches. Per germline, CDR1 LGHNA and CDR2 YNFKEQ. The CDR3 here is CASSHGRELGNEQFF. In DNA, the CDR3 is TGTGCCAGCAGCCATGGGCGGGAGTTGGGCAATGAGCAGTTCTTC.

This rearrangement joins TRBV7-9 to TRBJ1-4, with 9 bases matching TRBD1. The V gene's germline CDR1 is SEHNR and CDR2 FQNEAQ (reference sequence). V lost 6 bases to trimming and J lost 8 bases; unmatched junction nucleotides: 7. CDR3 length: 14 amino acids. CDR3 nucleotide sequence: TGTGCCAGCAGTTGGGGACAGGGTTACGAAAAACTGTTTTTT. Its protein is CASSWGQGYEKLFF.

In its sample, this clonotype was seen many times. This rearrangement joins TRBV3-1 to TRBJ1-1; D gene ambiguous. V was cut by 5 bases and J by 1 base, with 14 bases left in between. The length of the CDR3 is 15 residues. Germline V CDR1 and CDR2: LGHDT, YNNKEL (reference sequence). CDR3 residues: CASSYPGRRNTEAFF. Here the CDR3 DNA reads TGTGCCAGCAGCTATCCGGGCAGAAGGAACACTGAAGCTTTCTTT.

In its sample, this clonotype was seen a few times. The chain joins TRBV28 to TRBJ2-7; possible D gene TRBD1, 6 bases. The CDR3 contains 16 residues. Trimming took off 6 bases at V and 0 bases at J, with 18 bases between the two ends. Germline V gives CDR1 MDHEN, CDR2 SYDVKM. The CDR3, as DNA: TGTGCCAGCAGCCACCTCCGGGACATGAGCTCCTACGAGCAGTACTTC. As protein: CASSHLRDMSSYEQYF.

This clonotype appeared a few times. The chain links TRBV18 to TRBJ1-1, with D unresolved. The germline V gene encodes CDR1 KGHSH and CDR2 LQKENI. The germline V and J ends were trimmed by 2 bases and 1 base, with 14 bases remaining between them. The CDR3 runs 16 residues. The CDR3 region has the DNA TGTGCCAGCTCACCAAGGGAAGATCTGAGGAACACTGAAGCTTTCTTT. It yields the protein CASSPREDLRNTEAFF.

This clonotype was counted a few times. This chain links TRBV28 with TRBJ2-2; D may be TRBD1 (6 bases). The CDR3 contains 15 residues. The V and J ends lost 6 bases and 2 bases respectively, with 13 bases between them. Germline values: CDR1 MDHEN, CDR2 SYDVKM. The CDR3 DNA reads TGTGCCAGCAGGGTAGGACAGCTAAACACCGGGGAGCTGTTTTTT. Its translation is CASRVGQLNTGELFF.

The sample holds a few counts of this clonotype. The chain has TRBV5-1 and TRBJ2-7; weak D call: TRBD1 (6 bases). This CDR3 contains 14 residues. Trimming took 4 bases from V and 6 from J, leaving 17 bases between them. Per the germline V gene, CDR1 is SGHRS and CDR2 is YFSETQ. The CDR3 coding sequence is TGCGCCAGCAGCCCATGGGACAAACGGGGCGAGCAGTACTTC. Protein: CASSPWDKRGEQYF.

There are a few counts of this clonotype. The CDR3: CASSPYRDQPYEQYF. The DNA of the CDR3 is TGTGCCAGCTCACCGTACCGGGACCAGCCCTACGAGCAGTACTTC. The chain links TRBV18 to TRBJ2-7; D may correspond to TRBD1 or TRBD2 (5 bases each). The germline V and J ends were trimmed by 3 bases and 2 bases, with 14 bases remaining between them. This CDR3 comprises 15 residues. From germline, CDR1 is KGHSH and CDR2 LQKENI. The entire variable domain, with the rest obtained from reference TRBV18 and TRBJ2-7, is as follows: NAGVMQNPRHLVRRRGQEARLRCSPMKGHSHVYWYRQLPEEGLKFMVYLQKENIIDESGMPKERFSAEFPKEGPSILRIQQVVRGDSAAYFCASSPYRDQPYEQYFGPGTRLTVT.

The rearrangement joins TRBV6-2 or TRBV6-3 to TRBJ2-4; D remains ambiguous. The V gene's germline CDR1 is MNHEY and CDR2 SVGEGT. The CDR3 has 18 residues. The ends were cut back, 0 bases at V and 2 bases at J, with 17 bases in the middle. As DNA, the CDR3 is TGTGCCAGCAGTTACTCGATAACCTCTAAGGCTACCAAAAACATTCAGTACTTC. Translating gives CASSYSITSKATKNIQYF.

This clonotype appeared a few times. The gene calls are TRBV20-1 and TRBJ1-4; D call uncertain. V was shortened by 1 base and J by 2 bases, with 11 bases between the two germline ends. CDR3 length equals 15 residues. CDR1 is DFQATT and CDR2 is SNEGSKA in the germline V gene (reference sequence). The CDR3 DNA follows: TGCAGTGCTAGAGGTACCAGCCCTACTAATGAAAAACTGTTTTTT. Amino acid sequence: CSARGTSPTNEKLFF.

The chain joins TRBV9 to TRBJ2-5, with a tentative D call TRBD1 (5 bases). The V end was cut by 0 bases, the J end by 1 base, with 19 bases between. Germline CDR1 is SGDLS and CDR2 is YYNGEE. The CDR3 loop spans 18 amino acids. The CDR3 loop is CASSVDRSSAVGQETQYF. The DNA of the CDR3 is TGTGCCAGCAGCGTAGACAGGTCCTCGGCGGTGGGCCAAGAGACCCAGTACTTC.

This clonotype was seen more than once but under ten times. The CDR3 sequence is CASSLNSKNIQYF. CDR3 coding DNA: TGTGCCAGCAGCTTGAACAGCAAAAACATTCAGTACTTC. The chain couples TRBV7-8 to TRBJ2-4; no firm D call. The CDR3 sequence is 13 residues long. Germline-derived CDR1 and CDR2 are SGHVS and FQNEAQ. V lost 3 bases and J 3 bases, leaving 6 bases between the germline ends.

The V call is TRBV5-1, the J call TRBJ2-5; 7 bases line up with TRBD1. Germline V gene lookup returns CDR1 SGHRS and CDR2 YFSETQ. V shed 3 bases, J shed 4 bases, and the junction held 3 bases outside the gene matches. This CDR3 has 13 amino acids. This chain's CDR3 is CASSYYRGETQYF. Here the CDR3 DNA reads TGCGCCAGCAGCTACTACAGGGGAGAGACCCAGTACTTC.

In this sample, this clonotype turned up a few times. This chain uses TRBV27 with TRBJ2-7, with 8 bases fitting TRBD2. The ends lost 3 bases at V and 2 bases at J; junction bases unmatched: 6. The CDR3 spans 15 residues. CDR1 and CDR2 from the germline V gene are MNHEY and SMNVEV (reference sequence). This chain's CDR3 is CASSFPGLEPYEQYF. CDR3 nucleotide sequence: TGTGCCAGCAGTTTCCCGGGACTAGAGCCCTACGAGCAGTACTTC.

V usage is TRBV7-3 and J usage is TRBJ2-3; D gene unclear. Per germline, CDR1 SGHTA and CDR2 FQGTGA. This CDR3 region has 16 residues. The germline V and J ends were trimmed by 6 bases and 0 bases, with 16 bases remaining between them. The chain's CDR3 is CASSTKRATSTDTQYF. DNA of the CDR3: TGTGCCAGCAGTACCAAGAGAGCTACTAGCACAGATACGCAGTATTTT.

This clonotype was observed a few times. The chain is built from TRBV20-1 and TRBJ2-5; 12 bases are a match to TRBD2. The CDR3 is 18 amino acids. The V gene end was trimmed by 0 bases and the J gene end by 5 bases; junction bases not matched to a gene: 13. From germline, CDR1 is DFQATT and CDR2 SNEGSKA (reference sequence). The CDR3 sequence is CSARDLASGRAPWETQYF. For the CDR3, the DNA is TGCAGTGCTAGAGATTTGGCTAGCGGGAGGGCCCCCTGGGAGACCCAGTACTTC.

This clonotype was found a few times. The chain links TRBV29-1 to TRBJ2-1, with D perhaps given as TRBD1 or TRBD2 (5 bases each). Germline V gene sequence: CDR1 SQVTM, CDR2 ANQGSEA. The V and J ends lost 3 bases and 5 bases respectively, with 11 bases between them. This CDR3 contains 13 residues. The CDR3 loop reads CSVDSGSHNEQFF. The CDR3 DNA follows: TGCAGCGTTGATTCAGGGAGCCACAATGAGCAGTTCTTC.

The chain combines TRBV28 with TRBJ2-6; D unclear. Per germline, CDR1 MDHEN and CDR2 SYDVKM. The CDR3 is 15 amino acids. Trimming took off 5 bases at V and 2 bases at J, with 10 bases between the two ends. The CDR3 DNA reads as TGTGCCAGCAGTACCCTTATGGCTGGGGCCAACGTCCTGACTTTC. Protein product: CASSTLMAGANVLTF. Variable domain in full (rest from reference TRBV28 and TRBJ2-6): DVKVTQSSRYLVKRTGEKVFLECVQDMDHENMFWYRQDPGLGLRLIYFSYDVKMKEKGDIPEGYSVSREKKERFSLILESASTNQTSMYLCASSTLMAGANVLTFGAGSRLTVL.

The rearrangement joins TRBV28 to TRBJ2-7; D may be TRBD1 (5 bases). V lost 5 bases to trimming and J lost 2 bases, with 10 bases between them. This CDR3 has 13 residues. Looked up from germline, CDR1 is MDHEN and CDR2 is SYDVKM. This chain's CDR3 is CASSQTVPYEQYF. The CDR3 DNA reads TGTGCCAGCAGTCAGACAGTCCCCTACGAGCAGTACTTC.

The chain is built from TRBV5-1 and TRBJ2-7, with D perhaps given as TRBD1 or TRBD2 (6 bases each). Trimming took 0 bases from V and 2 from J, leaving 12 bases between them. CDR1 SGHRS and CDR2 YFSETQ come from the germline V gene. The CDR3 runs to 15 residues. CDR3 loop: CASSLEGGPTYEQYF. The CDR3 DNA reads TGCGCCAGCAGCTTGGAGGGGGGACCGACCTACGAGCAGTACTTC.

This clonotype was observed many times. This sequence joins TRBV20-1 and TRBJ2-3; D perhaps matches TRBD1 (5 bases). The CDR3 runs to 12 residues. Between the trimmed V and J ends, which lost 8 bases and 0 bases, there was a span of 9 bases. Germline CDR1 reads DFQATT; CDR2 reads SNEGSKA (reference sequence). The DNA for the CDR3 is TGCAGTCTACAGGATAGCACAGATACGCAGTATTTT. This gives the protein CSLQDSTDTQYF.

This clonotype is a singleton in its sample. The rearrangement links TRBV2 to TRBJ1-1; D is undetermined. Germline V gives CDR1 SNHLY, CDR2 FYNNEI. The CDR3 has 13 amino acids. V lost 4 bases to trimming and J lost 4 bases, with 10 bases between them. CDR3 protein: CASSGKAGTEAFF. The CDR3 DNA is TGTGCCAGCAGTGGAAAAGCGGGCACTGAAGCTTTCTTT.